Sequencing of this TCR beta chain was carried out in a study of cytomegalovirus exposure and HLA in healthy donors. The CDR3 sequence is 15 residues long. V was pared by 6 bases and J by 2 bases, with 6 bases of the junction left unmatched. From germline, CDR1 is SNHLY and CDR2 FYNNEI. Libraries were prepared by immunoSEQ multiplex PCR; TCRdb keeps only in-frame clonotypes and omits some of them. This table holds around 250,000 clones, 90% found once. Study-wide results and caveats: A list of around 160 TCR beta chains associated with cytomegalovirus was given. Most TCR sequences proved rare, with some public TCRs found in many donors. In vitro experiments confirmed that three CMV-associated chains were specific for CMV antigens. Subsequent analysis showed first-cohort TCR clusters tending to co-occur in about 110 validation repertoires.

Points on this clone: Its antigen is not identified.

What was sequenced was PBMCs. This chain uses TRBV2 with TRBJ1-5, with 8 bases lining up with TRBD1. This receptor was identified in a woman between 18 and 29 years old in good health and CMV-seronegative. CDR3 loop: CASRRQGYGNQPQHF. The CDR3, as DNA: TGTGCCAGCAGGAGACAGGGGTATGGCAATCAGCCCCAGCATTTT. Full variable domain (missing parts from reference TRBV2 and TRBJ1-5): EPEVTQTPSHQVTQMGQEVILRCVPISNHLYFYWYRQILGQKVEFLVSFYNNEISEKSEIFDDQFSVERPDGSNFTLKIRSTKLEDSAMYFCASRRQGYGNQPQHFGDGTRLSIL.